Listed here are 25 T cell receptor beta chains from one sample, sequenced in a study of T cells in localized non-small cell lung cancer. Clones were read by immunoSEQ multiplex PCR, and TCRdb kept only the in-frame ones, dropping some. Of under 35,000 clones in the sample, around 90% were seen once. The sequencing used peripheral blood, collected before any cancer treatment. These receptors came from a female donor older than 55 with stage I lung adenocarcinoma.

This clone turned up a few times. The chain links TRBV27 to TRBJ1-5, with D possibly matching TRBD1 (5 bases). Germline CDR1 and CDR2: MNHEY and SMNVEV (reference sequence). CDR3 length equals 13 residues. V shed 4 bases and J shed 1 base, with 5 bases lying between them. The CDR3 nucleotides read TGTGCCAGCAGTTGGGGGAGCAATCAGCCCCAGCATTTT. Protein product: CASSWGSNQPQHF.

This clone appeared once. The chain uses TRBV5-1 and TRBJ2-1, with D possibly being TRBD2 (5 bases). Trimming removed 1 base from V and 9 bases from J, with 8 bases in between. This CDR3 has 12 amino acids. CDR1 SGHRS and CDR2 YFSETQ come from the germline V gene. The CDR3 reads CASSLPSSEQFF. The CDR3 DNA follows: TGCGCCAGCAGCTTGCCTAGCAGTGAGCAGTTCTTC.

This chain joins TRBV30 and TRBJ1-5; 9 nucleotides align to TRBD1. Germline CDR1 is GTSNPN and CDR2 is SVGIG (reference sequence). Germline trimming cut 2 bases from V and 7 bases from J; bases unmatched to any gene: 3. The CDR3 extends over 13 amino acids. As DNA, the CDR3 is TGTGCCTGGAGTTCACAGGGGGCCCAGCCCCAGCATTTT. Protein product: CAWSSQGAQPQHF.

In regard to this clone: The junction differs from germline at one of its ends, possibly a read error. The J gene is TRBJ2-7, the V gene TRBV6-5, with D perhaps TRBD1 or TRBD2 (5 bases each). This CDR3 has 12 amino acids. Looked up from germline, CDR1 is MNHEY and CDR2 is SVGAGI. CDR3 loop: CASSYPTGGENF. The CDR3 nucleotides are TGTGCCAGCAGTTACCCCACAGGAGGCGAAAACTTC.

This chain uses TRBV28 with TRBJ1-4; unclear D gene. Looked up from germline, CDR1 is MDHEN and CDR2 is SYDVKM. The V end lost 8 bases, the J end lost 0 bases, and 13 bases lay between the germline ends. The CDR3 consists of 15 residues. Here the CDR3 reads CASLNGGATNEKLFF. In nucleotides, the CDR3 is TGTGCCAGCCTCAATGGTGGGGCAACTAATGAAAAACTGTTTTTT.

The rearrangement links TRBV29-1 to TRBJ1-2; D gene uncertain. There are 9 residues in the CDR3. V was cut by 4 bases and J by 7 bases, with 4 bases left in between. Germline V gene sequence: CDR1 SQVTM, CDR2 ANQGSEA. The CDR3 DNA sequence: TGCAGCGTTGTCCCTGGCTACACCTTC. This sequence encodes CSVVPGYTF.

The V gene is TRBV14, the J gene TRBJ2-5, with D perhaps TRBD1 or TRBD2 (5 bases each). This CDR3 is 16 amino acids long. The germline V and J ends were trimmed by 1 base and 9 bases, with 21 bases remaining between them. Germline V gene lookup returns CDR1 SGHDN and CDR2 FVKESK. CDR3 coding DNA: TGTGCCAGCAGCCAAGGTTTGGCAGGTGGGGGAAGAGCCCAGTACTTC. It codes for CASSQGLAGGGRAQYF.

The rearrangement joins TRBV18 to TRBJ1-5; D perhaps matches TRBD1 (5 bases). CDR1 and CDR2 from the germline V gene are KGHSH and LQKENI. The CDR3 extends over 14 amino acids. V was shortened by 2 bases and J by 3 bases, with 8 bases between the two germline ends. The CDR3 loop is CASSPGGPNQPQHF. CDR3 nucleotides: TGTGCCAGCTCACCAGGGGGTCCCAATCAGCCCCAGCATTTT.

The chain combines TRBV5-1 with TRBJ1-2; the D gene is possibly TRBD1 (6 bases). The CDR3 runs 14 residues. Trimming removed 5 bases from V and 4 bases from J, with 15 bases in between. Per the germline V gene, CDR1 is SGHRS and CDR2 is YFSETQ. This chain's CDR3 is CASRMTTGAYGYTF. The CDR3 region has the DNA TGCGCCAGCAGGATGACGACAGGCGCCTATGGCTACACCTTC.

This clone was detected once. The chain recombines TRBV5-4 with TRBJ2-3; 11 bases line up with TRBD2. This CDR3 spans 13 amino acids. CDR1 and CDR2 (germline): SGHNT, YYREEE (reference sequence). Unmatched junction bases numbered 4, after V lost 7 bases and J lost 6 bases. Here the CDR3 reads CASQTSGADTQYF. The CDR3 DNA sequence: TGTGCCAGCCAGACTAGCGGGGCCGATACGCAGTATTTT. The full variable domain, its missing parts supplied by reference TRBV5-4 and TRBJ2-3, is ETGVTQSPTHLIKTRGQQVTLRCSSQSGHNTVSWYQQALGQGPQFIFQYYREEENGRGNFPPRFSGLQFPNYSSELNVNALELDDSALYLCASQTSGADTQYFGPGTRLTVL.

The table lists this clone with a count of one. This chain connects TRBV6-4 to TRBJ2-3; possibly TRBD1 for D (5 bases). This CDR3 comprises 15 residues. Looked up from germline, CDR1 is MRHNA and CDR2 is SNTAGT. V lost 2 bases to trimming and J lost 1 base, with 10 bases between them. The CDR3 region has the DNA TGTGCCAGCAGTGACGGGGCAGCCCGCACAGATACGCAGTATTTT. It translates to CASSDGAARTDTQYF.

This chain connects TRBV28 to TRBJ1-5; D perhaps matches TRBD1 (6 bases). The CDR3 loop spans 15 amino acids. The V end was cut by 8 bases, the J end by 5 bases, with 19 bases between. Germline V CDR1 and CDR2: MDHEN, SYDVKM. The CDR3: CASVGFGAGDQPQHF. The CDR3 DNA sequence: TGTGCCAGCGTAGGGTTCGGGGCAGGGGATCAGCCCCAGCATTTT.

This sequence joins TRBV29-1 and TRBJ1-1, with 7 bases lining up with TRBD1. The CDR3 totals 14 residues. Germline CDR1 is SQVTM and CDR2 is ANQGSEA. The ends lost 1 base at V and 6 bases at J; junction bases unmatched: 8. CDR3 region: CSVEGPQGGAEAFF. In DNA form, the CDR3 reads TGCAGCGTTGAAGGGCCCCAGGGGGGCGCTGAAGCTTTCTTT.

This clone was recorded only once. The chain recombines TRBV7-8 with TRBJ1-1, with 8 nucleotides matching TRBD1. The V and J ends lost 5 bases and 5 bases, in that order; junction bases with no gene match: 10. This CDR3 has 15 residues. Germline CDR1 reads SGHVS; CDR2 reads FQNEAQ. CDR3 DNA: TGTGCCAGCAGCCCCCGGACAGGGTTCGGAACTGAAGCTTTCTTT. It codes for CASSPRTGFGTEAFF.

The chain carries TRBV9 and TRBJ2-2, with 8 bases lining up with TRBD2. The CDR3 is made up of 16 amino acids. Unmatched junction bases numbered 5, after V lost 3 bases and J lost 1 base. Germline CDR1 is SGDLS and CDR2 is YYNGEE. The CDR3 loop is CASSASGGQNTGELFF. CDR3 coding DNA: TGTGCCAGCAGCGCGAGCGGGGGCCAGAACACCGGGGAGCTGTTTTTT.

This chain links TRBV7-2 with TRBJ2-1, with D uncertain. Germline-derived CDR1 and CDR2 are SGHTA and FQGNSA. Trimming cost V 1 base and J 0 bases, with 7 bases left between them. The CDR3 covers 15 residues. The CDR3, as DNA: TGTGCCAGCAGCTTAGACATTACCTCCTACAATGAGCAGTTCTTC. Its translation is CASSLDITSYNEQFF. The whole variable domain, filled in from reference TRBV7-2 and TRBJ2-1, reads GAGVSQSPSNKVTEKGKDVELRCDPISGHTALYWYRQSLGQGLEFLIYFQGNSAPDKSGLPSDRFSAERTGGSVSTLTIQRTQQEDSAVYLCASSLDITSYNEQFFGPGTRLTVL.

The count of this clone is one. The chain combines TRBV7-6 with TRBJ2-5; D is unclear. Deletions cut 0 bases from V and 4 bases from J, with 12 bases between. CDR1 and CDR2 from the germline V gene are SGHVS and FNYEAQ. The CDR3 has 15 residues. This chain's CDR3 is CASSLAGSQLETQYF. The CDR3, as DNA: TGTGCCAGCAGCTTAGCAGGGTCTCAACTAGAGACCCAGTACTTC.

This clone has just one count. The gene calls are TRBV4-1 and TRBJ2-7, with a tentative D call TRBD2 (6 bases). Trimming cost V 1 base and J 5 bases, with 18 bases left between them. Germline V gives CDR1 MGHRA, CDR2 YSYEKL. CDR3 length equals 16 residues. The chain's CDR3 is CASSQVYRGIVNEQYF. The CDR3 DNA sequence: TGCGCCAGCAGCCAAGTTTATCGGGGGATAGTAAACGAGCAGTACTTC.

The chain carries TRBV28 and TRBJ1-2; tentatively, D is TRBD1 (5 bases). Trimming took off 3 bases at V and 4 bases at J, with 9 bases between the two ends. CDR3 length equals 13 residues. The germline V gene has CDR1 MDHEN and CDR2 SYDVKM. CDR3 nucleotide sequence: TGTGCCAGCAGTTTGAAGGGGCGCTATGGCTACACCTTC. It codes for CASSLKGRYGYTF.

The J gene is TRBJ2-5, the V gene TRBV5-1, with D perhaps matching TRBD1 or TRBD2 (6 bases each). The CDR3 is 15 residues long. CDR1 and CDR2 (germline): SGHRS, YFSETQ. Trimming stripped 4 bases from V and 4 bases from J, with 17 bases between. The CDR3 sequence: CASSPGAGSTETQYF. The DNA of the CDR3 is TGCGCCAGCAGCCCGGGGGCTGGGAGTACAGAGACCCAGTACTTC.

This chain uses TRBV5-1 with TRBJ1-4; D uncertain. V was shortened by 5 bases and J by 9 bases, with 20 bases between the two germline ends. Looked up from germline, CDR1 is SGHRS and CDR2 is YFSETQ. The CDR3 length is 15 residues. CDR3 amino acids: CASRPLGPASKKLFF. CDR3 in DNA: TGCGCCAGCAGACCACTTGGGCCGGCCTCGAAAAAACTGTTTTTT.

As DNA, the CDR3 is TGTGCCACCAGCAGGCTAGCGGGGGGTCATGATACGCAGTATTTT. This encodes CATSRLAGGHDTQYF. The chain recombines TRBV15 with TRBJ2-3, with 11 positions matching TRBD2. CDR1 and CDR2 (germline): LNHNV, YYDKDF (reference sequence). With V trimmed by 3 bases and J by 6 bases, 5 bases remained unmatched. The CDR3 has 15 amino acids.

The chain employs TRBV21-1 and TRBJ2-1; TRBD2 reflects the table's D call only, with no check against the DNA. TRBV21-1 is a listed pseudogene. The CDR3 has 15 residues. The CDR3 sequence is CASSKAAEPYNEQFF. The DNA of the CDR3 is TGTGCCAGCAGCAAAGCCGCGGAGCCCTACAATGAGCAGTTCTTC.

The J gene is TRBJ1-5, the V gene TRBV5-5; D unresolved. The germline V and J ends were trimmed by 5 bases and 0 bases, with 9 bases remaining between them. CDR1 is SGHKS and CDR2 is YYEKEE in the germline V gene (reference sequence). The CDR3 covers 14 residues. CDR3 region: CASSERISNQPQHF. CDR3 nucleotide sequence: TGTGCCAGCAGTGAACGCATTAGCAATCAGCCCCAGCATTTT.

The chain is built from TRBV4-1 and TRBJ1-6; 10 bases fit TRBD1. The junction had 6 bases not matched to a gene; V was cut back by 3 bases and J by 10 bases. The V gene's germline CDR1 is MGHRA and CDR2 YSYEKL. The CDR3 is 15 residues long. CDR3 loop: CASSQRQGAGSPLHF. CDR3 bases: TGCGCCAGCAGCCAGCGACAGGGGGCAGGGTCACCCCTCCACTTT.